This TCR beta chain was recorded in a study of CD8 T cells in ankylosing spondylitis. Each TCR beta library was made by quantitative 5'-RACE that incorporated molecular barcodes. TCRdb analysed the 5' RACE reads with MiXCR anew, one entry per CDR3 protein. Found here are approximately 300,000 distinct CDR3 sequences, about a fifth of them singletons; the top ten hold 3.5% to 4.5%. To note about this clonotype: Its antigen is undetermined.

Trimming took 3 bases from V and 0 from J, leaving 8 bases between them. The germline CDR1 and CDR2 sequences are LNHDA and SQIVND (reference sequence). The length of the CDR3 is 14 residues. Points from the study as a whole: A motif of 8 or 9 highly homologous TCR beta variants was seen as apparently characteristic of ankylosing spondylitis blood. It was reported that disease-linked clones were significantly enriched in matched ankylosing spondylitis synovial fluid.

The origin of this receptor is a female donor with ankylosing spondylitis or in good health (not recorded which). This chain uses TRBV19 with TRBJ1-2, with D possibly being TRBD1 (5 bases). The sequencing input was blood, either unsorted or a sorted T cell fraction (not recorded which). The DNA of the CDR3 is TGTGCCAGTAGTATCGAGGGGACTAACTATGGCTACACCTTC. Its translation: CASSIEGTNYGYTF.